The 3 T cell receptor beta chains below all came from one sample that was sequenced in a study of cytomegalovirus exposure and HLA in healthy donors. PCR involved 60 Vbeta and 13 Jbeta primers. Measured with immunoSEQ multiplex PCR; TCRdb has only the in-frame clones, and not every one. Among some 150,000 clones listed, 60% to 80% were seen once. Sequenced: PBMCs. The source of these receptors is a woman aged 25 to 39 in good health and CMV-seronegative.

V is TRBV6-1 and J is TRBJ2-7, with 8 bases aligning to TRBD1. The J segment lost 2 bases and the V segment lost 4 bases, leaving 10 bases of the junction unmatched. The germline V gene has CDR1 MNHNS and CDR2 SASEGT. The CDR3 extends over 16 amino acids. Here the CDR3 DNA reads TGTGCCAGCAGTGCCTCGGACAGGGAGAGCCCCTACGAGCAGTACTTC. Residues: CASSASDRESPYEQYF.

The chain is built from TRBV7-2 and TRBJ1-4; D might be TRBD1 (6 bases). Germline V lookup: CDR1 SGHTA, CDR2 FQGNSA. This CDR3 is built from 13 residues. Between the trimmed V and J ends, which lost 2 bases and 6 bases, there was a span of 7 bases. The CDR3 bases are TGTGCCAGCAGCTTAAACAGGGATGAAAAACTGTTTTTT. Encoded protein: CASSLNRDEKLFF. Full variable domain (missing parts from reference TRBV7-2 and TRBJ1-4): GAGVSQSPSNKVTEKGKDVELRCDPISGHTALYWYRQSLGQGLEFLIYFQGNSAPDKSGLPSDRFSAERTGGSVSTLTIQRTQQEDSAVYLCASSLNRDEKLFFGSGTQLSVL.

V usage is TRBV6-6 and J usage is TRBJ1-1, with TRBD1 identical over 10 bases. From germline, CDR1 is MNHNY and CDR2 SVGAGI (reference sequence). The CDR3 runs 14 residues. V gave up 2 bases and J gave up 12 bases; unmatched junction bases: 9. CDR3: CASSYTDRGRETFF. DNA of the CDR3: TGTGCCAGCAGTTACACAGACAGGGGGCGAGAGACTTTCTTT.